This T cell receptor beta chain emerged from a study of lymphopenia after photon versus proton radiotherapy. Study-level points and caveats: Survival link was tested only in deceased patients; proton benefit remains a possibility. Relative stability marked proton patients; photon patients lost diversity and naive cells. In patients who died, overall survival fell as post-nadir TCR diversity dropped more. Post-nadir diversity loss with photons came from oligoclonal expansion, particularly CD8+ Temra cells.

Some clones are missing from TCRdb's copy, which holds only in-frame ones; the method was immunoSEQ multiplex PCR. The table lists approximately 71,000 clones, approximately 90% of them singletons. With respect to this clone: Antigen unknown.

Sequencing was performed on peripheral blood, taken from a patient treated with photon-based radiotherapy. The TCR was taken from an older woman with pancreatic cancer.

For the CDR3, the DNA is TGCGCCAGCAGCCAAGAGGGGGCTGTCGAGCAGTACTTC. Its translation is CASSQEGAVEQYF. The chain joins TRBV4-3 to TRBJ2-7; TRBD1 is a possible D gene (6 bases). The germline V and J ends were trimmed by 0 bases and 6 bases, with 9 bases remaining between them. Germline lookup yields CDR1 LGHNA and CDR2 YSLEER. This CDR3 has 13 amino acids.